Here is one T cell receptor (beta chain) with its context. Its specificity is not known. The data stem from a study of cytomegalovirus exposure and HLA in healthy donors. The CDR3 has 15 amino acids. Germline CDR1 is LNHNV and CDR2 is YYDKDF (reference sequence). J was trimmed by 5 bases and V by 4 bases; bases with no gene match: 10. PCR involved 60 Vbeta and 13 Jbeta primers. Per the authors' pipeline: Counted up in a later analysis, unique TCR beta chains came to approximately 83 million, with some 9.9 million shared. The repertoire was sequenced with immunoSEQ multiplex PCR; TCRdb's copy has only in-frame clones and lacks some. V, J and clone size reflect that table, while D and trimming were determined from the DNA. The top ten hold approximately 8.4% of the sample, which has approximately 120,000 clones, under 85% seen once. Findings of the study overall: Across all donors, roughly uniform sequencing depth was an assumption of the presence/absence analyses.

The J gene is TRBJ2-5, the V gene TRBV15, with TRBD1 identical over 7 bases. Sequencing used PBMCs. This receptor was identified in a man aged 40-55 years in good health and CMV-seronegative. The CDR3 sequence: CATSTAGGFAETQYF. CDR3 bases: TGTGCCACCAGCACGGCAGGGGGATTCGCGGAGACCCAGTACTTC.